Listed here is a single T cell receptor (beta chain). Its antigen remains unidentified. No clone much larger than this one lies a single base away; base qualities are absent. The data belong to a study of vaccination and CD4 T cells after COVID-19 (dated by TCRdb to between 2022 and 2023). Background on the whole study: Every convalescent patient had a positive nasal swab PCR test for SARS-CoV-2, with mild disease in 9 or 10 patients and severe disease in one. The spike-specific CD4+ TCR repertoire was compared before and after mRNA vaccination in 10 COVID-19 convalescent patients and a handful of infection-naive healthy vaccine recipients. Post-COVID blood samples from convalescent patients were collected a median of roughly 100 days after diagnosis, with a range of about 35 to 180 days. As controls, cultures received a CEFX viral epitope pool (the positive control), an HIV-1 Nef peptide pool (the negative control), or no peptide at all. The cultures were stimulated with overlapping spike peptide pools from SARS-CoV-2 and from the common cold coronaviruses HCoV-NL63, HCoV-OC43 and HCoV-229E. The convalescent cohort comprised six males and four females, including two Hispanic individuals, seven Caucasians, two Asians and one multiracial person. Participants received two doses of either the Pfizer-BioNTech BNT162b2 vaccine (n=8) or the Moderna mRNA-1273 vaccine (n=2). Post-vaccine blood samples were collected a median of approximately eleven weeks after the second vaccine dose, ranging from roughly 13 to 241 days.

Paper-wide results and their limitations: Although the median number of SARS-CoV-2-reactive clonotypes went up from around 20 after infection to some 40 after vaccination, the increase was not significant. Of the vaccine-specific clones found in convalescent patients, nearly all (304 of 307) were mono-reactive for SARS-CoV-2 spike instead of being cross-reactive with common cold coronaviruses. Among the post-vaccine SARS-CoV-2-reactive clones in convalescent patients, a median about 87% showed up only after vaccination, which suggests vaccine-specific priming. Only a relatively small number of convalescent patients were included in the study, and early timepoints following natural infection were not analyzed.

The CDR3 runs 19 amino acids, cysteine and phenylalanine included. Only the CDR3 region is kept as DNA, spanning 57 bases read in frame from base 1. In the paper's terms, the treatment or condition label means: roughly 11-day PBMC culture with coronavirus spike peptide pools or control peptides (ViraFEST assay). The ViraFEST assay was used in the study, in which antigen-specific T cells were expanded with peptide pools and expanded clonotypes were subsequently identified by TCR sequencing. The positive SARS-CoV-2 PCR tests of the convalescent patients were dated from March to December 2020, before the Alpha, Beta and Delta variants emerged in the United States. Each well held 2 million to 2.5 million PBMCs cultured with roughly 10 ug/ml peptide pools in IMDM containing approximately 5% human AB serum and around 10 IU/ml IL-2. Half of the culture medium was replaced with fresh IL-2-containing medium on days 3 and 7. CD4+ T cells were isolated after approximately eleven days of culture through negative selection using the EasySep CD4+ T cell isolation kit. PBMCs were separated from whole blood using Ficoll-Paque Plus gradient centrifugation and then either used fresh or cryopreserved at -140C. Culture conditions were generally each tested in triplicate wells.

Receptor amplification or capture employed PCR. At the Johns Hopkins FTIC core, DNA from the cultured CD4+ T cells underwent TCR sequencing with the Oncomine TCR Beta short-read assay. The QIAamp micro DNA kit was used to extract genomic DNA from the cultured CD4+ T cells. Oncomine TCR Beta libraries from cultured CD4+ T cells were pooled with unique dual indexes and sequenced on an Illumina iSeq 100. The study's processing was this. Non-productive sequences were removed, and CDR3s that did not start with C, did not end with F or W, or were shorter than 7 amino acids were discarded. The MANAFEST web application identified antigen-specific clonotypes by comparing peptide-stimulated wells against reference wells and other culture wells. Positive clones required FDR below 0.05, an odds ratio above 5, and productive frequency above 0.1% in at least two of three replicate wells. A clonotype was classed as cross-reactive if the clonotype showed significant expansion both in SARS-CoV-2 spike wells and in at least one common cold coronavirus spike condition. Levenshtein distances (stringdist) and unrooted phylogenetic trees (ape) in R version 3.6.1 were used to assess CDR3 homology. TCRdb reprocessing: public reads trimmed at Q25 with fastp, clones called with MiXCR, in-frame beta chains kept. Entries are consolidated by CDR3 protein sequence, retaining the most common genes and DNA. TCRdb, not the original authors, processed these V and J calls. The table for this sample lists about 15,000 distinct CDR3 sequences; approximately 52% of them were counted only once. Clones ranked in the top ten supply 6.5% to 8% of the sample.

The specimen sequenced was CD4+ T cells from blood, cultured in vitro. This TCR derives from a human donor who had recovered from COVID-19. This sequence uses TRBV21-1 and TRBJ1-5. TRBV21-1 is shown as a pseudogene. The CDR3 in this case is CASSKGRLGLDRGNQPQHF. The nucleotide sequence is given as TGTGCCAGCAGCAAAGGTCGCCTGGGCCTCGATCGGGGCAATCAGCCCCAGCATTTT.